The 5 T cell receptor beta chains reported below all come from one sample, sequenced in a study of CD8 T cells in ankylosing spondylitis. TCRdb fed the 5' RACE reads into MiXCR, producing one record per CDR3 protein. The data hold a few hundred thousand distinct CDR3 sequences, with about 10% observed a single time. The material sequenced was blood, either unsorted or a sorted T cell fraction (not recorded which). The receptors stem from a male donor with ankylosing spondylitis or in good health (not recorded which).

Only a few counts were recorded for this clonotype. The chain employs TRBV7-8 and TRBJ2-3, with D possibly TRBD1 on 6 matching bases. Trimming took off 2 bases at V and 0 bases at J, with 12 bases between the two ends. This CDR3 has 16 residues. CDR1 SGHVS and CDR2 FQNEAQ come from the germline V gene. The CDR3 is CASSLRVGQSTDTQYF. CDR3 coding DNA: TGTGCCAGCAGCTTAAGGGTCGGACAGAGCACAGATACGCAGTATTTT.

This clonotype was observed at least ten times. The J gene is TRBJ2-3, the V gene TRBV24-1, with a possible D match to TRBD2 (6 bases). The V gene lost 10 bases and the J gene lost 0 bases, with 7 bases spanning the gap. The CDR3 loop spans 12 amino acids. Germline CDR1 and CDR2: KGHDR and SFDVKD. The chain's CDR3 is CATAGSTDTQYF. CDR3 nucleotides: TGTGCCACGGCGGGGAGCACAGATACGCAGTATTTT.

This clonotype was observed at least ten times. The chain combines TRBV29-1 with TRBJ2-1; 8 bases align to TRBD2. Germline-derived CDR1 and CDR2 are SQVTM and ANQGSEA. J was trimmed by 1 base and V by 5 bases; bases with no gene match: 7. The CDR3 is 15 amino acids. The CDR3 reads CSVSRSGSSYNEQFF. The CDR3 bases are TGCAGCGTTTCGAGGAGCGGGAGTTCCTACAATGAGCAGTTCTTC.

This clonotype showed up many times. CDR3 bases: TGCGCCAGCAGCTTCCGGACAGGGCTTCGGAATGAGCAGTTCTTC. Protein: CASSFRTGLRNEQFF. This chain connects TRBV4-1 to TRBJ2-1; 8 bases map to TRBD1. The CDR3 has 15 residues. Germline V lookup: CDR1 MGHRA, CDR2 YSYEKL. The ends lost 5 bases at V and 7 bases at J; junction bases unmatched: 10.

There are a few counts of this clonotype. The rearrangement uses TRBV5-5 and TRBJ2-5; D tentatively fits TRBD1 or TRBD2 (5 bases each). V lost 2 bases and J lost 4, with 12 bases in between. CDR1 and CDR2 from the germline V gene are SGHKS and YYEKEE (reference sequence). This CDR3 is built from 14 residues. This CDR3 is CASSLFGAGETQYF. CDR3 bases: TGTGCCAGCAGCTTATTCGGGGCGGGAGAGACCCAGTACTTC. The whole variable domain, filled in from reference TRBV5-5 and TRBJ2-5, reads DAGVTQSPTHLIKTRGQQVTLRCSPISGHKSVSWYQQVLGQGPQFIFQYYEKEERGRGNFPDRFSARQFPNYSSELNVNALLLGDSALYLCASSLFGAGETQYFGPGTRLLVL.